The 7 T cell receptor beta chains below come from one sample, sequenced in a study of blood T cell repertoires in COVID-19. The method was immunoSEQ multiplex PCR; TCRdb's version includes in-frame clones alone and lacks a portion of them. The profile shows 200,000 to 250,000 clones, approximately 89% of them singletons. Sequenced input: peripheral blood. These receptors all stem from a woman in her thirties or forties with acute or convalescent COVID-19.

The chain carries TRBV7-2 and TRBJ1-1; 8 positions match TRBD1. V lost 7 bases, J lost 4 bases, and 11 bases stayed unmatched. The CDR3 spans 15 residues. CDR1 and CDR2 (germline): SGHTA, FQGNSA. CDR3 coding DNA: TGTGCCAGCACACGGTCCCAGGGGGCTGGCACTGAAGCTTTCTTT. Its protein is CASTRSQGAGTEAFF.

The genes are TRBV28 and TRBJ1-2; maybe TRBD1 (5 bases). The CDR3 is 15 amino acids. Trimming pared 3 bases from V and 2 bases from J, leaving 13 bases between. From germline, CDR1 is MDHEN and CDR2 SYDVKM. The CDR3 coding sequence is TGTGCCAGCAGTTTGGTTCCGCGGGGGAACTATGGCTACACCTTC. Amino acids: CASSLVPRGNYGYTF.

This chain connects TRBV2 to TRBJ1-1, with D maybe TRBD1 (5 bases). This CDR3 spans 14 amino acids. Trimming pared 4 bases from V and 3 bases from J, leaving 12 bases between. Germline CDR1 SNHLY, CDR2 FYNNEI. The chain's CDR3 is CASSVHGGDTEAFF. DNA of the CDR3: TGTGCCAGCAGTGTGCATGGGGGGGACACTGAAGCTTTCTTT.

To note about this clone: The same CDR3 also results from other DNA sequences found in this sample. This chain connects TRBV11-2 to TRBJ1-3, with D unresolved. This CDR3 is 13 amino acids long. Trimming left V 4 bases short and J 0 bases short, with 4 bases between. The germline V gene encodes CDR1 SGHAT and CDR2 FQNNGV. The CDR3 loop reads CASSSSSGNTIYF. Written as DNA, the CDR3 is TGTGCCAGCAGCTCTAGCTCTGGAAACACCATATATTTT.

V and J are TRBV6-2 or TRBV6-3 and TRBJ1-1, with D possibly matching TRBD1 (6 bases). Trimming took 5 bases from V and 3 from J, leaving 10 bases between them. Germline V gene lookup returns CDR1 MNHEY and CDR2 SVGEGT. The CDR3 length is 13 residues. Here the CDR3 reads CASSGGAYTEAFF. The CDR3, as DNA: TGTGCCAGCAGTGGGGGCGCTTACACTGAAGCTTTCTTT.

The rearrangement uses TRBV11-2 and TRBJ1-3, with 7 bases lining up with TRBD1. The CDR3 length is 14 residues. V trimming: 6 bases; J trimming: 4 bases; junction bases outside the gene matches: 6. The germline CDR1 and CDR2 sequences are SGHAT and FQNNGV. The CDR3 sequence: CASRLQGTGNTIYF. The CDR3 DNA sequence: TGTGCCAGCAGATTACAGGGGACGGGAAACACCATATATTTT.

Only one count was recorded for this clone. The chain carries TRBV27 and TRBJ1-2; 9 bases map to TRBD1. The CDR3 loop spans 16 amino acids. J was trimmed by 4 bases and V by 5 bases; bases with no gene match: 11. The germline gives CDR1 MNHEY, CDR2 SMNVEV (reference sequence). The CDR3 DNA sequence: TGTGCCAGCAGTCCCCCCCCGGGACAGGGAACCTATGGCTACACCTTC. This sequence encodes CASSPPPGQGTYGYTF.